Below are 28 T cell receptor beta chains sequenced from a single sample in a study of post-analysis software for immune sequencing data. The study, taken as a whole, reports: Comparison of patients with controls showed a handful of TRBV segments more frequent in patients, TRBV5-6, TRBV5-1 and TRBV20-1 among them.

TCR beta libraries were prepared from cDNA with unique molecular identifiers. TCRdb independently ran MiXCR on the PCR reads; one entry per CDR3 protein. The sample comprises fewer than 700,000 distinct CDR3 sequences, roughly 47% of which are singletons, and 1.5% to 2% rests with the top ten. Their specific antigens are unknown. Sequenced sample: blood. These TCRs come from a girl aged 10 to 17 with multiple sclerosis.

V and J are TRBV20-1 and TRBJ1-4; TRBD1 matches 9 bases. The CDR3 spans 15 residues. Germline V lookup: CDR1 DFQATT, CDR2 SNEGSKA (reference sequence). V shed 6 bases, J shed 6 bases, and the junction held 11 bases outside the gene matches. The CDR3 sequence is CSAKDTGGLDEKLFF. CDR3 in DNA: TGCAGTGCCAAGGATACAGGGGGCCTAGATGAAAAACTGTTTTTT.

The chain combines TRBV6-1 with TRBJ1-5; D ambiguous. The germline V gene encodes CDR1 MNHNS and CDR2 SASEGT. The V gene lost 2 bases and the J gene lost 6 bases, with 11 bases spanning the gap. There are 14 residues in the CDR3. The CDR3 spells CASSEIRVSQPQHF. The CDR3 coding sequence is TGTGCCAGCAGTGAAATAAGGGTCTCTCAGCCCCAGCATTTT.

The chain has TRBV7-9 and TRBJ1-1, with D perhaps TRBD1 (6 bases). CDR3 length equals 13 residues. Germline-derived CDR1 and CDR2 are SEHNR and FQNEAQ (reference sequence). CDR3 loop: CATTGGANTEAFF. In nucleotides, the CDR3 is TGTGCTACAACGGGGGGCGCGAACACTGAAGCTTTCTTT.

V and J are TRBV28 and TRBJ2-3; D remains ambiguous. The CDR3 totals 13 residues. Germline CDR1 reads MDHEN; CDR2 reads SYDVKM. Between the trimmed V and J ends, which lost 8 bases and 0 bases, there was a span of 9 bases. In DNA, the CDR3 is TGTGCCAGCTTAGGGCCTAGCACAGATACGCAGTATTTT. Protein product: CASLGPSTDTQYF.

The gene calls are TRBV6-6 and TRBJ1-5; TRBD1 matches 7 bases. The CDR3 extends over 16 amino acids. Germline lookup yields CDR1 MNHNY and CDR2 SVGAGI (reference sequence). The V gene end was trimmed by 5 bases and the J gene end by 0 bases; junction bases not matched to a gene: 7. The CDR3 coding sequence is TGTGCCAGCAGTGCCGCGACAGGGTATAGCAATCAGCCCCAGCATTTT. It translates to CASSAATGYSNQPQHF.

A word on this clonotype: With a much larger clone just one base away, this may be a read error. The V call is TRBV12-3 or TRBV12-4, the J call TRBJ2-5; maybe TRBD2 (5 bases). Gene TRBJ2-7 matches the end of the DNA better, so the J call may be wrong. This CDR3 is 14 amino acids long. CDR3 nucleotide sequence: TGTGCCAGCAGTCCAGACGGGATCTCCTACGAGCAGTACTTC. Translating it yields CASSPDGISYEQYF.

Only one count was recorded for this clonotype. The rearrangement links TRBV30 to TRBJ2-6; D is undetermined. CDR1 is GTSNPN, CDR2 SVGIG, per germline (reference sequence). The ends were cut back, 4 bases at V and 4 bases at J, with 5 bases in the middle. This CDR3 is built from 12 residues. The DNA for the CDR3 is TGTGCCTGGAAGGCAGGGGCCAACGTCCTGACTTTC. Translated: CAWKAGANVLTF.

On this clonotype: The junction shows a germline mismatch at one end, possibly a read error. J is TRBJ2-3 and V is TRBV27; 12 bases map to TRBD2. Germline CDR1 MNHEY, CDR2 SMNVEV (reference sequence). This CDR3 contains 20 residues. This CDR3 reads CASSLRPTQASGRARNTQYF. Written as DNA, the CDR3 is TGTGCCAGCAGTTTACGTCCCACCCAGGCTAGCGGGAGGGCCCGAAATACACAGTATTTT.

This clonotype was seen a handful of times. The chain combines TRBV4-1 with TRBJ2-1; D may be TRBD2 (5 bases). CDR3 length: 13 amino acids. Trimming left V 0 bases short and J 8 bases short, with 8 bases between. Per the germline V gene, CDR1 is MGHRA and CDR2 is YSYEKL. The CDR3 coding sequence is TGCGCCAGCAGCCAAGATCGGGGTTATGAGCAGTTCTTC. Its translation is CASSQDRGYEQFF.

This clonotype occurred once. The rearrangement uses TRBV27 and TRBJ2-3; 13 bases align to TRBD2. V lost 4 bases to trimming and J lost 5 bases; unmatched junction nucleotides: 3. Germline assignment: CDR1 MNHEY and CDR2 SMNVEV (reference sequence). The CDR3 runs 15 residues. The CDR3 coding sequence is TGTGCCAGCAGTTGGACTAGCGGGAGTCAAGATACGCAGTATTTT. Translation: CASSWTSGSQDTQYF.

The chain is built from TRBV3-1 and TRBJ2-1; 10 bases fit TRBD2. Germline V CDR1 and CDR2: LGHDT, YNNKEL (reference sequence). The CDR3 loop spans 16 amino acids. V gave up 4 bases and J gave up 6 bases; unmatched junction bases: 9. The CDR3 here is CASSPRSSGSPNEQFF. The CDR3 DNA reads as TGTGCCAGCAGCCCCCGTTCTAGCGGGAGCCCCAATGAGCAGTTCTTC.

The chain recombines TRBV29-1 with TRBJ2-1; unclear D gene. V was pared by 2 bases and J by 10 bases, with 15 bases between. The CDR3 is 13 amino acids. CDR1 and CDR2 (germline): SQVTM, ANQGSEA. This CDR3 is CSVEPRWGGEQFF. The CDR3, as DNA: TGCAGCGTTGAACCCCGATGGGGTGGCGAGCAGTTCTTC.

V gene TRBV10-3 combines with J gene TRBJ2-7, with D perhaps TRBD1 or TRBD2 (5 bases each). Trimming removed 6 bases from V and 2 bases from J, with 20 bases in between. The CDR3 runs 16 residues. Germline CDR1 ENHRY, CDR2 SYGVKD. Written as DNA, the CDR3 is TGTGCCATCAGCCCCCGAGGGGCAGGGCCCACCTACGAGCAGTACTTC. It yields the protein CAISPRGAGPTYEQYF.

The rearrangement uses TRBV2 and TRBJ2-7, with D uncertain. V lost 7 bases, J lost 1 base, and 2 bases lay in between. The CDR3 spans 10 residues. The germline V gene encodes CDR1 SNHLY and CDR2 FYNNEI. CDR3 sequence reads: CASKSYEQYF. The CDR3 region has the DNA TGTGCCAGCAAATCCTACGAGCAGTACTTC.

The CDR3: CATSRGGLVGEQYF. CDR3 coding DNA: TGTGCCACCAGCAGAGGGGGACTAGTTGGCGAGCAGTACTTC. The chain carries TRBV15 and TRBJ2-7; 8 bases agree with TRBD2. The CDR3 is 14 amino acids. The V and J ends lost 1 base and 6 bases, in that order; junction bases with no gene match: 5. Germline V lookup: CDR1 LNHNV, CDR2 YYDKDF (reference sequence).

The chain carries TRBV15 and TRBJ2-1; D may be TRBD2 (5 bases). The closer fit of TRBJ2-7 to the DNA end suggests the J call may be wrong. This CDR3 region has 13 residues. Germline CDR1 and CDR2: LNHNV and YYDKDF (reference sequence). DNA for the CDR3: TGTGCCACCAGCAGAAGAGAGGGATACGAGCAGTACTTC. Translated: CATSRREGYEQYF.

This clonotype occurred many times. The V call is TRBV29-1, the J call TRBJ2-7; 9 bases align to TRBD2. The CDR3 is 14 residues long. Trimming cost V 3 bases and J 2 bases; bases outside gene matches: 5. Germline V gives CDR1 SQVTM, CDR2 ANQGSEA. In DNA, the CDR3 is TGCAGCGTTGACGGCGGGGGGGATCCCTACGAGCAGTACTTC. Amino acids: CSVDGGGDPYEQYF.

The chain employs TRBV12-3 or TRBV12-4 and TRBJ1-2; D gene ambiguous. V lost 2 bases, J lost 7 bases, and 11 bases lay in between. This CDR3 is 13 amino acids long. Here the CDR3 DNA reads TGTGCCAGCAGTTTATTGACACATCTTGGCTACACCTTC. It yields the protein CASSLLTHLGYTF.

On this clonotype itself: A junction boundary mismatches the germline segment, possibly from a read error. The genes are TRBV4-2 and TRBJ2-7, with a tentative D call TRBD2 (6 bases). The CDR3 is 15 amino acids. The germline V gene has CDR1 LGHNA and CDR2 YNFKEQ. DNA for the CDR3: TGTGTCAGCAGCCAAGCCCCTAGCGAATCCTACGAGCAGTACTTC. Protein: CVSSQAPSESYEQYF.

This clonotype has a handful of counts. The chain carries TRBV5-1 and TRBJ2-1; D is ambiguous. Per germline, CDR1 SGHRS and CDR2 YFSETQ. V lost 2 bases, J lost 8 bases, and 20 bases lay in between. This CDR3 spans 16 amino acids. The CDR3 DNA is TGCGCCAGCAGCTTTTTCGTGTCGGGTCGAAGAGATGAGCAGTTCTTC. Protein: CASSFFVSGRRDEQFF.

This clonotype appeared a few times. The V call is TRBV7-2, the J call TRBJ2-7, with D perhaps given as TRBD1 or TRBD2 (7 bases each). Germline assignment: CDR1 SGHTA and CDR2 FQGNSA. The CDR3 loop spans 14 amino acids. V gave up 6 bases and J gave up 6 bases, with 18 bases separating them. Here the CDR3 reads CASRQRAGGVEQYF. CDR3 DNA: TGTGCCAGCAGACAACGGGCAGGGGGGGTCGAGCAGTACTTC.

The sample holds a few counts of this clonotype. V gene TRBV7-2 combines with J gene TRBJ2-7; 9 bases fit TRBD1. CDR3 size: 15 residues. Germline CDR1 SGHTA, CDR2 FQGNSA. J gave up 5 bases and V 3 bases, and 8 bases lay outside the gene matches. CDR3 amino acids: CASSFGGQGLNEQYF. DNA of the CDR3: TGTGCCAGCAGCTTTGGCGGACAGGGGCTGAACGAGCAGTACTTC.

The chain carries TRBV13 and TRBJ2-1, with 8 bases that match TRBD2. Germline trimming cut 5 bases from V and 4 bases from J; bases unmatched to any gene: 7. CDR1 is PRHDT, CDR2 FYEKMQ, per germline (reference sequence). The CDR3 runs to 15 residues. The CDR3 DNA is TGTGCCAGCAGCCCTCCGCGGGGGGTATACAATGAGCAGTTCTTC. It yields the protein CASSPPRGVYNEQFF. Filled out from reference TRBV13 and TRBJ2-1, the complete variable domain reads AAGVIQSPRHLIKEKRETATLKCYPIPRHDTVYWYQQGPGQDPQFLISFYEKMQSDKGSIPDRFSAQQFSDYHSELNMSSLELGDSALYFCASSPPRGVYNEQFFGPGTRLTVL.

This sequence joins TRBV7-2 and TRBJ1-4, with D possibly TRBD1 on 5 matching bases. CDR1 is SGHTA, CDR2 FQGNSA, per germline. The CDR3 runs to 16 residues. Between the trimmed V and J ends, which lost 6 bases and 8 bases, there was a span of 22 bases. The CDR3 reads CASRGGGARRSEKLFF. CDR3 coding DNA: TGTGCCAGCAGGGGGGGTGGGGCCAGGCGATCCGAAAAACTGTTTTTT.

As to this clonotype: The junction does not match germline at one end; this may be a read error. The chain carries TRBV7-7 and TRBJ2-7; D remains unclear. Matching the DNA end better, TRBJ2-5 makes the J call doubtful. The CDR3 runs 14 residues. Germline-derived CDR1 and CDR2 are SSHAT and FNYEAQ (reference sequence). The CDR3 region has the DNA TGTGCTAGCAGTCTATCTGCGGCGTTACGGACCCAGTACTTC. Translated, it gives CASSLSAALRTQYF.

This chain links TRBV6-5 with TRBJ1-2; TRBD1 is a possible D gene (6 bases). Germline V gives CDR1 MNHEY, CDR2 SVGAGI. There are 16 residues in the CDR3. The V and J ends lost 0 bases and 2 bases respectively, with 13 bases between them. DNA for the CDR3: TGTGCCAGCAGTTACTCGGCACAGGGTCTCAACTATGGCTACACCTTC. This codes for CASSYSAQGLNYGYTF.

A few counts support this clonotype. V and J are TRBV10-3 and TRBJ2-7, with TRBD2 as a possible D gene (5 bases). Germline values: CDR1 ENHRY, CDR2 SYGVKD. Trimming took off 3 bases at V and 3 bases at J, with 12 bases between the two ends. This CDR3 is 14 amino acids long. CDR3 nucleotide sequence: TGTGCCATCAGTGAAGGTCTAGGACTCTACGAGCAGTACTTC. Translating it yields CAISEGLGLYEQYF.

As to this clonotype: The junction departs from germline at one end; a sequencing error may be responsible. The chain couples TRBV5-1 to TRBJ2-1; D not certain. Germline CDR1 SGHRS, CDR2 YFSETQ. The CDR3 has 13 amino acids. The CDR3 protein is CANSPDDNNEQFF. DNA of the CDR3: TGCGCCAACAGCCCCGACGACAACAATGAGCAGTTCTTC.